Detailed here is one T cell receptor beta chain. Germline V CDR1 and CDR2: SQVTM, ANQGSEA. The CDR3 loop spans 13 amino acids. The germline V and J ends were trimmed by 4 bases and 4 bases, with 11 bases remaining between them. The assay was immunoSEQ multiplex PCR, and TCRdb's table has in-frame clones only and misses some. The sample consists of 130,000 or so clones, about 90% of them appearing once. These data are taken from a study of control samples from healthy donors and cancer patients. The chain recombines TRBV29-1 with TRBJ1-3, with a tentative D call TRBD1 (5 bases). This clonotype was sampled from a man aged 18-30 years in good health. The specimen sequenced was blood. CDR3 DNA sequence: TGCAGCGTTGGGGAGGGGATCGGAAACACCATATATTTT. Translation gives CSVGEGIGNTIYF.